This T cell receptor beta chain was identified in a study of Ad26.COV2.S vaccination and SARS-CoV-2 variants (dated by TCRdb to the early 2020s). Looking at the study overall: Vaccine-arm donors came from COV1001, a multicentre, randomized, double-blind, placebo-controlled phase I-IIa trial of Ad26.COV2.S in healthy adults. Ad26.COV2.S was administered intramuscularly at 5 x 10^10 or 1 x 10^11 viral particles, either as a single shot or as two shots given 56 days apart. TCRbeta repertoire sequencing was used to assess the specificity and breadth of SARS-CoV-2-reactive T cell receptors after Ad26.COV2.S vaccination. A total of approximately 32 samples were included in the TCR-sequenced set, comprising around 19 Ad26.COV2.S vaccine recipients, 5 placebo recipients and 8 SARS-CoV-2 convalescent individuals. Participants in the trial were split at random into five groups of five each, receiving low-dose or high-dose Ad26.COV2.S once or twice, or else placebo on both occasions. Investigators remained blinded to trial group allocation during experiments and outcome assessment. The research as a whole found: The study was not powered for comparison of responses between vaccine doses or regimens. Higher spike-specific TCR breadth was observed in Ad26.COV2.S recipients than in placebo recipients (P = 0.0014). The authors noted that the TCR breadth and depth analyses may have underestimated total T cell responses. Non-spike TCR breadth was comparable between vaccine and placebo recipients, consistent with the vaccine containing only spike. After vaccination, substantial breadth of spike-specific CD8+ and CD4+ T cell responses was reported.

Its CDR3 holds 13 amino acids, cysteine through phenylalanine. Just the 39-base CDR3 DNA is kept, in frame starting at base 1. V sheds 5 bases and J sheds 4 bases, leaving 14 bases between their ends. CDR1 and CDR2 are drawn from the germline V gene (reference sequence): GTSNPN, SVGIG. In this sample, this clone turned up once. Its antigen is unknown. Base qualities are not provided; no much larger clone lies one nucleotide away. TCRbeta CDR3 regions were sequenced with the immunoSEQ Assay. After extraction, genomic DNA underwent amplification by bias-controlled multiplex PCR, followed by high-throughput sequencing. On the study's bioinformatics: To quantify the absolute abundance of every unique TCRbeta CDR3 region, sequences were collapsed and filtered. Usable DNA was measured by amplifying reference genes present in all nucleated cells, and TCRbeta template counts were normalized to that usable DNA to estimate T cell fraction. Repertoire TCRs were annotated as SARS-CoV-2-specific when V gene, CDR3 amino acid sequence and J gene were exactly matched to a known reactive TCR set. MIRA supplied the reference SARS-CoV-2 TCR set, which was filtered for enrichment in COVID-19-positive ImmuneCODE repertoires so that public or cross-reactive TCRs were removed. Using the MIRA antigens, annotated TCRs were further analysed by specific ORF or by position within an ORF. Breadth was defined as annotated unique rearrangements over total unique productive rearrangements; depth was the summed frequency of those rearrangements. TCR breadth was compared between groups using two-sided Wilcoxon rank-sum tests. Here the immuneACCESS table is served through TCRdb, limited to in-frame sequences with V and J called. Missing clones are a known gap in these copies; in checked studies unresolved V genes cover under half, and the rest lacks a known reason. V and J calls and clone size come straight from that table; D and trimming were deduced from the DNA. The sample table lists about 410,000 clones, about 88% of them with a count of one. The ten largest account for 1.9% of the sample.

The treatment or condition label of this sample denotes: some 19 received Ad26.COV2.S at low or high dose, single or two shots; 5 received placebo; per-sample allocation not given. Repertoires of vaccine and placebo recipients were sequenced from samples collected on day 63 after the first injection. In Cohort 1b, around 23 adults aged 18-55 years were enrolled at a single site in Boston, USA, between 29 July and 7 August 2020. Ad26.COV2.S was a replication-incompetent adenovirus type 26 vector expressing a prefusion-stabilized SARS-CoV-2 spike protein from the original Wuhan strain. The rearrangement combines TRBV30 with TRBJ1-1; the D gene is perhaps TRBD1, on 5 matching bases. This material consisted of peripheral blood, taken in a trial of Ad26.COV2.S vaccine versus placebo. This receptor was identified in a person aged 18-65 years who received the Ad26.COV2.S COVID-19 vaccine or a placebo. The CDR3 protein is CAWGLGGSTEAFF. The nucleotide sequence is TGTGCCTGGGGTTTGGGGGGTAGCACTGAAGCTTTCTTT.